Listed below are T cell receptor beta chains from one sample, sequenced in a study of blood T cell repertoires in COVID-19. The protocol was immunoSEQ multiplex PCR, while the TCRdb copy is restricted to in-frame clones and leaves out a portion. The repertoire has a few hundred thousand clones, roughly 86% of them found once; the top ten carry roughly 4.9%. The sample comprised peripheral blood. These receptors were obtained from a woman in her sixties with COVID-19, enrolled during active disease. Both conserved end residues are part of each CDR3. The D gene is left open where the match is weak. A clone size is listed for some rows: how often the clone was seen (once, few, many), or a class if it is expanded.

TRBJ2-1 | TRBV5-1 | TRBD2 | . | CASSFGGRLRDEQFF | TGCGCCAGCAGCTTCGGCGGGAGGCTACGGGATGAGCAGTTCTTC
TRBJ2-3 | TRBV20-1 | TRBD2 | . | CSAGGLVGIIDTQYF | TGCAGTGCTGGTGGACTAGTGGGTATCATAGATACGCAGTATTTT
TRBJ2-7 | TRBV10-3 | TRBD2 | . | CAISALAGGEQYF | TGTGCCATCAGTGCACTAGCGGGAGGCGAGCAGTACTTC
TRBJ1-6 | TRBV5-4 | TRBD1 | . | CASSPPQGNNSPLHF | TGTGCCAGCAGCCCCCCACAGGGGAATAATTCACCCCTCCACTTT
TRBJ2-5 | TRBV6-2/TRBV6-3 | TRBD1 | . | CASSLTGGWLETQYF | TGTGCCAGCAGTTTGACAGGGGGTTGGTTAGAGACCCAGTACTTC
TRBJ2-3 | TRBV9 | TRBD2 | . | CASSGLGAGTDTQYF | TGTGCCAGCAGTGGACTAGGAGCGGGCACAGATACGCAGTATTTT
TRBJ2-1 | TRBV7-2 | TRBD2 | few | CASSPPGLGAYNEQFF | TGTGCCAGCAGCCCACCGGGACTAGGCGCTTACAATGAGCAGTTCTTC
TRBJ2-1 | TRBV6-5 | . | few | CASVFLNEQFF | TGTGCCAGCGTTTTTCTGAATGAGCAGTTCTTC
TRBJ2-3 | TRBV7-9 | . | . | CASSEGGIGDTQYF | TGTGCCAGCAGCGAGGGCGGGATCGGAGATACGCAGTATTTT
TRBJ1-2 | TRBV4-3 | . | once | CASSQDLRGPYGYTF | TGCGCCAGCAGCCAAGATCTCAGGGGTCCCTATGGCTACACCTTC
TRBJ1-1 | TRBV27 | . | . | CASSQGVRATEAFF | TGTGCCAGCAGTCAAGGCGTCAGGGCCACTGAAGCTTTCTTT